Listed here are 4 T cell receptor beta chains from one sample, sequenced in a study of cytomegalovirus exposure and HLA in healthy donors. TCRdb's copy holds only in-frame clones and misses some; the assay was immunoSEQ multiplex PCR. The sample consists of fewer than 250,000 clones, 87% of them appearing once. The sample consisted of PBMCs. The receptors shown here come from a man between 18 and 35 years old in good health and CMV-seronegative.

Note on this clone: The junction does not match germline at one end; this may be a read error. The chain links TRBV28 to TRBJ1-1, with 8 positions matching TRBD1. Germline CDR1 MDHEN, CDR2 SYDVKM. This CDR3 contains 14 residues. CDR3 in DNA: TGTGCCACCAGTTCCGGGACAGGCTGGGCTGAAGCTTTCTTT. It encodes CATSSGTGWAEAFF.

The chain has TRBV4-1 and TRBJ1-5, with D possibly matching TRBD1 (6 bases). The germline V gene encodes CDR1 MGHRA and CDR2 YSYEKL. The CDR3 contains 17 residues. V was trimmed by 0 bases and J by 6 bases, leaving 18 bases between them. This chain's CDR3 is CASSQDQWVQGSQPQHF. CDR3 DNA: TGCGCCAGCAGCCAAGATCAGTGGGTGCAGGGGAGTCAGCCCCAGCATTTT.

The chain links TRBV23-1 to TRBJ1-5; D is unresolved. TRBV23-1 falls under the ORF class, with uncertain function. The CDR3 totals 16 residues. The ends were cut back, 4 bases at V and 5 bases at J, with 18 bases in the middle. The CDR3 region is CASSLPAGGEDQPQHF. Written as DNA, the CDR3 is TGCGCCAGCAGTCTGCCTGCGGGCGGTGAGGATCAGCCCCAGCATTTT.

This clone has only one observation. This chain links TRBV27 with TRBJ2-2; tentative D call: TRBD1 (5 bases). Germline values: CDR1 MNHEY, CDR2 SMNVEV (reference sequence). CDR3 size: 15 residues. With 1 base removed from V and 3 bases from J, the gap between germline ends came to 9 bases. The CDR3 DNA reads TGTGCCAGCAGTTTATTTCCCAGGGACACCGGGGAGCTGTTTTTT. It yields the protein CASSLFPRDTGELFF.